This T cell receptor beta chain was captured by sequencing in a study of blood T cell repertoires in COVID-19. Method: immunoSEQ multiplex PCR; TCRdb's copy keeps in-frame clones and lacks some. Of 250,000 or so clones detected, roughly 87% appear once; the ten largest clones hold roughly 5%. Sequencing used peripheral blood. The receptor was isolated from a woman aged 40 to 50 who had recovered from COVID-19.

For the CDR3, the DNA is TGTGCCAGCAGCCAAGACAGGGGCCACCCGAGGAGACCCCTCCACTTT. This encodes CASSQDRGHPRRPLHF. The J gene is TRBJ1-6, the V gene TRBV3-1 (or the pseudogene TRBV3-2); TRBD1 might be the D (6 bases). The germline V gene encodes CDR1 LGHDT and CDR2 YNNKEL (reference sequence). V was shortened by 0 bases and J by 12 bases, with 18 bases between the two germline ends. This CDR3 region has 16 residues.